The sequence of this T cell receptor beta chain was determined in a study of OX40 agonist ivuxolimab in advanced cancers. A note on the overall study: Ivuxolimab was a fully human IgG2 agonistic monoclonal antibody targeting the costimulatory receptor OX40 (CD134). Intravenous ivuxolimab was administered to patients every 2 weeks at six dose levels: 0.01, 0.1, 0.3, 1.5, 3 and 10 mg/kg. Among the approximately 54 dose-escalation patients, some 20 had hepatocellular carcinoma, 15 or so melanoma, 9 renal cell carcinoma and 9 head and neck cancer. In the dose-escalation cohort, around four fifths of patients were male, and the mean age was roughly 60 years, with a range of about 20 to 90. Prior anti-PD-1, anti-PD-L1 or anti-CTLA-4 therapy was permitted, and checkpoint inhibitors had been received by about 36% of dose-escalation patients. Three dose-escalation patients achieved partial responses, one with hepatocellular carcinoma and two with cutaneous melanoma. The point of sequencing TCRbeta in the periphery was to test whether ivuxolimab changed TCR sequence diversity and drove clonal T-cell expansion. The paper reports the monotherapy dose-escalation portion (N of about 47 patients) of the phase I ivuxolimab trial.

Genomic DNA was extracted from sorted cells for sequencing of the TCRbeta CDR3 region. The immunoSEQ Assay was used for sequencing of TCRbeta CDR3 regions. TCRdb's version of the immuneACCESS table is confined to in-frame rearrangements and falls short of the full clone set. An unresolved V gene accounts for under half of the shortfall where checked; the remainder is of unknown origin. This sample gives fewer than 100,000 clones in total; about 86% of them show up just once. The ten largest clones capture about 0.71% of the sample. According to the germline V gene, CDR1 reads SNHLY and CDR2 reads FYNNEI. V is clipped by 6 bases and J by 1 base, and the sequence between their germline boundaries is 12 bases long. The CDR3 sequence holds 14 residues, the cysteine and phenylalanine included. Just the 42-base CDR3 DNA is kept, in frame starting at base 1. As concerns this clone: Its antigen is currently not known. There are no base qualities to consult, and no much larger clone falls within one base.

General conclusions and limits of the study: In partial responders in the 0.1-3.0 mg/kg groups, normalized peripheral clonal expansion was found to be among the lowest, especially among CD8+ T cells. Low levels of normalized T-cell clonal expansion were also seen in some patients who did not respond. Antigen specificity was not determined for the clonally expanded peripheral T cells. At doses of 0.1 to 3.0 mg/kg, clonal expansion of both CD4+ and CD8+ blood T cells was observed from baseline to week 6. After ivuxolimab, more expanded clones were found on average in CD8+ T cells than in CD4+ T cells.

The trial excluded patients who had a history of autoimmune disease or were on systemic immunosuppression. In every dose cohort, peripheral blood was drawn for TCR sequencing at baseline, cycle 4 day 1, and cycle 7 day 1. Samples came from an open-label, multicenter, first-in-human phase I dose-escalation trial of ivuxolimab. Adults with locally advanced or metastatic head and neck squamous cell, hepatocellular, melanoma or renal cell carcinoma were enrolled in the trial. Before TCR sequencing, CD4+ T cells and CD8+ T cells were sorted from peripheral blood as separate populations. The sample in question was CD4+ or CD8+ T cells sorted from blood, obtained in a trial of the OX40 agonist ivuxolimab. The rearrangement joined TRBV2 to TRBJ1-1, and possibly TRBD1, on 5 matching bases. This receptor was taken from an adult with an advanced solid tumor such as melanoma, head and neck, liver or kidney cancer. The sequence in DNA is TGTGCCAGCAGGTATGGACAAGAGAACACTGAAGCTTTCTTT. This is translated as CASRYGQENTEAFF. Extended through the reference TRBV2 and TRBJ1-1 proteins, this CDR3 yields the full variable domain: EPEVTQTPSHQVTQMGQEVILRCVPISNHLYFYWYRQILGQKVEFLVSFYNNEISEKSEIFDDQFSVERPDGSNFTLKIRSTKLEDSAMYFCASRYGQENTEAFFGQGTRLTVV.